This is a list of T cell receptor beta chains from one sample in a study of T cell responses to AZD1222 COVID-19 vaccine. Sequencing was performed with immunoSEQ multiplex PCR; in TCRdb, only in-frame clones are kept and a portion is missing. The sample contains about 110,000 clones, 88% of which appear only once. The material sequenced was peripheral blood, taken on day 0 of AZD1222 vaccination. Receptors were obtained from an adult in good health. Each CDR3 is given with its conserved first and last residue. A D gene is named only where the DNA matches it firmly. Clone size, where shown, is once, few, many, or a class for clones that have expanded.

TGTGCCAGCAGCCGCTCTTCAGGGGCAGTTGGGCCCCAGCATTTT	CASSRSSGAVGPQHF	-	-	TRBV6-5	TRBJ1-5
TGTGCCAGCAGCGTTAGACAGGGGGCTAGGTACGAGCAGTACTTC	CASSVRQGARYEQYF	-	TRBD1	TRBV5-4	TRBJ2-7
TGTGCCAGCAGCCTGGGGCCGACCCGTGGCTACACCTTC	CASSLGPTRGYTF	-	-	TRBV6-5	TRBJ1-2
TGCGCCAGCACCCCTAGTGGGAAGGAGACCCAGTACTTC	CASTPSGKETQYF	-	-	TRBV5-1	TRBJ2-5
TGTGCCAGCAGTCCGGACCGACAGGGAAGGCAGCCCCAGCATTTT	CASSPDRQGRQPQHF	-	TRBD1	TRBV4-2	TRBJ1-5
TGCGCCAGCAGCCCGAACCCAGGACAGGGTAACAATGAGCAGTTCTTC	CASSPNPGQGNNEQFF	-	TRBD1	TRBV5-1	TRBJ2-1
TGTGCCAGCAGTGGGTGGACAACTAATGAAAAACTGTTTTTT	CASSGWTTNEKLFF	-	-	TRBV2	TRBJ1-4
TGCGCCAGCAGCGGGGACAGGGGCGGGGTCTATGGCTACACCTTC	CASSGDRGGVYGYTF	-	TRBD1	TRBV5-1	TRBJ1-2
TGTGCCAGCAGCCAAGCGGCTAGCGGGTCTCGAGATACGCAGTATTTT	CASSQAASGSRDTQYF	-	TRBD2	TRBV3-1/TRBV3-2	TRBJ2-3
TGTGCCAGCAGTGAGGGGACCCTTTCCAATCAGCCCCAGCATTTT	CASSEGTLSNQPQHF	-	-	TRBV6-1	TRBJ1-5
TGTGCCAGCACCTCTGGGGCCAACGTCCTGACTTTC	CASTSGANVLTF	-	-	TRBV25-1	TRBJ2-6
TGTGCCAGCAGCTTAGCGACCGGCAATCAGCCCCAGCATTTT	CASSLATGNQPQHF	-	-	TRBV7-2	TRBJ1-5
TGTGCCAGCAGCTCAGATCCCGGGGGAGGTCAGCCCCAGCATTTT	CASSSDPGGGQPQHF	few	-	TRBV7-9	TRBJ1-5
TGTGCCAGCAGTGAGAGAGTCTACGGCTACACCTTC	CASSERVYGYTF	-	-	TRBV6-1	TRBJ1-2
TGTGCCAGCAGCCTCCTGGGTCGTTCCCTGTATGGCTACACCTTC	CASSLLGRSLYGYTF	-	-	TRBV7-8	TRBJ1-2
TGTGCCAGCAGCCTCAGTGGGGGGAGCACAGATACGCAGTATTTT	CASSLSGGSTDTQYF	-	-	TRBV3-1/TRBV3-2	TRBJ2-3
TGTGCCAGCAGTGGACAGGCCCCGAACACCGGGGAGCTGTTTTTT	CASSGQAPNTGELFF	-	-	TRBV2	TRBJ2-2
TGTGCCAGCAGTTACGGGGCCTGGGGAGGCGGGAACATTCAGTACTTC	CASSYGAWGGGNIQYF	-	-	TRBV6-5	TRBJ2-4
TGCGCCAGCAGCTTGAGGTCCCTGGGGAGCATGAACACTGAAGCTTTCTTT	CASSLRSLGSMNTEAFF	-	-	TRBV5-1	TRBJ1-1
TGTGCTAGTGTAGGGCTCACAGATACGCAGTATTTT	CASVGLTDTQYF	-	-	TRBV12-5	TRBJ2-3
TGTGCCAGCAGTCCCCGGGTTCTCGCTGGCGGGGAGCTGTTTTTT	CASSPRVLAGGELFF	-	-	TRBV2	TRBJ2-2
TGTGCCAGCAGCCGATCAAGCTCCTACAATGAGCAGTTCTTC	CASSRSSSYNEQFF	-	-	TRBV9	TRBJ2-1
TGTGCCACCAGTGGGGGAGGGGGTTTTGGCCTGGAGCAGTTCTTC	CATSGGGGFGLEQFF	-	-	TRBV24-1	TRBJ2-1
TGCGCCAGCTCCTCCCCCCAGGGGTACAAGAGTACGCAGTATTTT	CASSSPQGYKSTQYF	-	-	TRBV5-1	TRBJ2-3